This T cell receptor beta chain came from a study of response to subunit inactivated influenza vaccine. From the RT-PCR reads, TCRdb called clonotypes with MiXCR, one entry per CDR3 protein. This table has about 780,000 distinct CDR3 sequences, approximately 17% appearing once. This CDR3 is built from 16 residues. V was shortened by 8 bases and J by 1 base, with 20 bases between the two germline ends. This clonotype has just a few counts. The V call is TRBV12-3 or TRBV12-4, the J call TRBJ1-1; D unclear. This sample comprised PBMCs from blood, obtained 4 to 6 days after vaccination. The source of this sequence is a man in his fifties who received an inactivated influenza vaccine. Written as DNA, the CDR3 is TGTGCCAGCTCAACTACTCCCCAAAAAGGGAACACTGAAGCTTTCTTT. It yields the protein CASSTTPQKGNTEAFF.